The 8 T cell receptor beta chains in this list originate from one sample, sequenced in a study of Ad26.COV2.S vaccination and SARS-CoV-2 variants (dated by TCRdb to about 2021). Library prep was done by the immunoSEQ multiplex PCR assay. In TCRdb, the immuneACCESS table is reduced to in-frame sequences with V and J assigned. These tables do not hold every clone; where another copy was compared, an unresolved V gene accounts for under half, and the others remain unexplained. This sample holds about 350,000 clones; 86% were observed only once. Together, the top ten hold roughly a tenth of the sample. In light of the paper, this sample's treatment or condition label describes: some 20 received Ad26.COV2.S at low or high dose, single or two shots; about five received placebo; per-sample allocation not given. For vaccine and placebo recipients, repertoires were sequenced using samples collected on day 63 after the first injection.

The sample was peripheral blood, taken in a trial of Ad26.COV2.S vaccine versus placebo. These TCRs come from a person aged 18-65 years who received the Ad26.COV2.S COVID-19 vaccine or a placebo.

This chain connects TRBV4-3 to TRBJ1-1; possibly TRBD1 for D (6 bases). The V and J ends lost 4 bases and 5 bases respectively, with 14 bases between them. Germline CDR1 and CDR2: LGHNA and YSLEER. This CDR3 comprises 14 residues. Here the CDR3 reads CASSRGLGGTEAFF. In DNA, the CDR3 is TGCGCCAGCAGCCGGGGATTAGGGGGGACTGAAGCTTTCTTT.

The chain uses TRBV2 and TRBJ1-2; D uncertain. The CDR3 loop spans 14 amino acids. The germline V gene encodes CDR1 SNHLY and CDR2 FYNNEI. Trimming took off 0 bases at V and 6 bases at J, with 11 bases between the two ends. The CDR3 DNA reads TGTGCCAGCAGTGAAGCGAGAACTTCTAATGGCTACACCTTC. Protein: CASSEARTSNGYTF.

The DNA of the CDR3 is TGCGCCAGCAGCCGGGAGACAGGAGCTAACTATGGCTACACCTTC. Residues: CASSRETGANYGYTF. V and J are TRBV4-3 and TRBJ1-2; a possible D gene is TRBD1 (6 bases). Germline V gives CDR1 LGHNA, CDR2 YSLEER. The CDR3 contains 15 residues. The ends were cut back, 4 bases at V and 0 bases at J, with 12 bases in the middle.

This clone was observed a single time. V is TRBV5-5 and J is TRBJ2-7, with D maybe TRBD1 (6 bases). The ends were cut back, 3 bases at V and 7 bases at J, with 14 bases in the middle. Germline CDR1 reads SGHKS; CDR2 reads YYEKEE (reference sequence). The CDR3 sequence is 13 residues long. CDR3 region: CASSSWTDLEQYF. CDR3 in DNA: TGTGCCAGCAGCTCCTGGACAGATTTGGAGCAGTACTTC. Full variable domain (rest looked up from reference TRBV5-5 and TRBJ2-7): DAGVTQSPTHLIKTRGQQVTLRCSPISGHKSVSWYQQVLGQGPQFIFQYYEKEERGRGNFPDRFSARQFPNYSSELNVNALLLGDSALYLCASSSWTDLEQYFGPGTRLTVT.

The rearrangement uses TRBV9 and TRBJ2-3; D might be TRBD1 (6 bases). The CDR3 sequence is 14 residues long. In germline, CDR1 is SGDLS, CDR2 YYNGEE. The V and J ends lost 0 bases and 6 bases respectively, with 11 bases between them. CDR3 nucleotide sequence: TGTGCCAGCAGCGTAGCTCGTAGGGGGGATACGCAGTATTTT. It codes for CASSVARRGDTQYF.

This clone was recorded once. The chain links TRBV9 to TRBJ1-4; D is ambiguous. The CDR3 runs to 15 residues. Germline V gene sequence: CDR1 SGDLS, CDR2 YYNGEE. V was shortened by 0 bases and J by 8 bases, with 14 bases between the two germline ends. For the CDR3, the DNA is TGTGCCAGCAGCGTAGGCGGGGAACATACCGAAAAACTGTTTTTT. Translating it yields CASSVGGEHTEKLFF. Full variable domain (missing parts from reference TRBV9 and TRBJ1-4): DSGVTQTPKHLITATGQRVTLRCSPRSGDLSVYWYQQSLDQGLQFLIQYYNGEERAKGNILERFSAQQFPDLHSELNLSSLELGDSALYFCASSVGGEHTEKLFFGSGTQLSVL.

The chain employs TRBV5-1 and TRBJ2-7; D is tentatively TRBD1 or TRBD2 (5 bases each). The CDR3 covers 13 residues. Trimming took off 3 bases at V and 4 bases at J, with 11 bases between the two ends. Per the germline V gene, CDR1 is SGHRS and CDR2 is YFSETQ. The CDR3 is CASSSGRQYEQYF. The CDR3 DNA sequence: TGCGCCAGCAGCTCAGGGAGACAGTACGAGCAGTACTTC. The entire variable domain, with the rest obtained from reference TRBV5-1 and TRBJ2-7, is as follows: KAGVTQTPRYLIKTRGQQVTLSCSPISGHRSVSWYQQTPGQGLQFLFEYFSETQRNKGNFPGRFSGRQFSNSRSEMNVSTLELGDSALYLCASSSGRQYEQYFGPGTRLTVT.

The J gene is TRBJ2-5, the V gene TRBV7-8; D is perhaps TRBD1 or TRBD2 (5 bases each). This CDR3 has 14 amino acids. Germline V gene lookup returns CDR1 SGHVS and CDR2 FQNEAQ. The V gene lost 5 bases and the J gene lost 1 base, with 11 bases spanning the gap. As DNA, the CDR3 is TGTGCCAGCAGCCTGGGACGGGTCCAAGAGACCCAGTACTTC. As protein: CASSLGRVQETQYF.